This T cell receptor (beta chain) was identified in a study of T cells in Graves' hyperthyroidism and ophthalmopathy. Study as a whole: Peripheral blood was obtained at initial diagnosis, preceding any treatment.

Based on clinical symptoms, serum thyroxine and TRAb, thyroid ultrasound and orbital computed tomography, diagnoses were reached. It was around 10 ml of fresh peripheral blood that supplied the PBMCs. The CDR3 spans 13 residues. The germline gives CDR1 SNHLY, CDR2 FYNNEI. V was clipped by 7 bases and J by 7 bases; unmatched bases: 2. Study outcomes and limitations: Ophthalmopathy prediction by the model preceded onset by a median about 6.5 months.

TCR beta CDR3 regions were amplified from RNA transcripts. A first-round RT-PCR of the TCR CDR3 used the HTBI primer set. TCRdb passed the multiplex PCR reads through MiXCR, listing each CDR3 protein once. The sample lists 640,000 or so distinct CDR3 sequences, under 15% occurring once. This clonotype was detected many times. The antigen is unknown. The rearrangement joins TRBV2 to TRBJ1-6; TRBD1 agrees at 9 bases. The TCR comes from a woman aged 40 to 50 with Graves' ophthalmopathy. The sequenced sample consisted of blood. In DNA, the CDR3 is TGTGCCAGCACGGGACAGGGAAATTCACCCCTCCACTTT. Translating it yields CASTGQGNSPLHF.